This T cell receptor beta chain was identified during a study of breast tumors, draining lymph nodes, adjacent tissues. General observations from the study: Compared with lymph nodes, tumors were less diverse; compared with nontumor tissue, more. Data only fit, rather than demonstrated, lymph node origin of most tumor T cells. The data were judged consistent with most tumor T cells coming from lymph node and expanding in tumor.

Axillary draining lymph nodes of breast cancer patients supplied the node samples. As regards this clonotype: What it recognizes is unknown.

TCRdb independently ran MiXCR on the multiplex PCR reads; one entry per CDR3 protein. The profile shows 200,000 to 250,000 distinct CDR3 sequences, about 34% of them singletons. This CDR3 comprises 14 residues. J gave up 7 bases and V 6 bases, and 11 bases lay outside the gene matches. Germline loops: CDR1 MRHNA, CDR2 SNTAGT. This TCR was sampled from a female donor with breast cancer. Some clones in this sample may be carry-over from other donors' samples. Sample: axillary lymph node tissue. The chain joins TRBV6-4 to TRBJ1-1; TRBD1 matches at 7 bases. CDR3 region: CASRAGQASGEAFF. In DNA, the CDR3 is TGTGCCAGCAGAGCCGGACAGGCGTCGGGTGAAGCTTTCTTT.